The subject of this entry is one TCR beta chain. What it recognizes is unknown. This specimen belongs to a study of shared clonotypes between healthy human individuals. Overall study context: A couple of women and three men aged 18 to 49 made up the donors.

Repertoires were generated with immunoSEQ multiplex PCR, while TCRdb's copy carries only in-frame clones and drops some. The table lists a few million clones, just over 90% of them singletons. General study points: The authors sampled blood alone, and tissue repertoires likely differ.

The CDR3 runs to 15 residues. J was trimmed by 8 bases and V by 7 bases; bases with no gene match: 14. Per germline, CDR1 LNHDA and CDR2 SQIVND (reference sequence). The source of this sequence is a man aged 18 to 35 in good health. The sequencing sample was made of naive CD4+ T cells sorted from blood. Subset defined: CD45RA+ positively selected. The chain uses TRBV19 and TRBJ1-3; 7 bases line up with TRBD1. The CDR3 loop reads CASTPDRTQKYTIYF. The DNA for the CDR3 is TGTGCCAGTACCCCGGACAGGACGCAGAAATACACCATATATTTT.